This entry is about one T cell receptor (beta chain). The data originate from a study of Ad26.COV2.S vaccination and SARS-CoV-2 variants. The V gene lost 5 bases and the J gene lost 3 bases, with 15 bases spanning the gap. CDR3 length equals 15 residues. Germline CDR1 SGHTA, CDR2 FQGTGA. As to treatment: roughly 18 received Ad26.COV2.S at low or high dose, single or two shots; about 5 received placebo; per-sample allocation not given. Sampling was done on day 63 after the first vaccine or placebo injection. The repertoire was sequenced with immunoSEQ multiplex PCR; TCRdb's copy has only in-frame clones and lacks some. The table has hundreds of thousands of clones, roughly nine tenths seen once.

The sample here was peripheral blood, taken in a trial of Ad26.COV2.S vaccine versus placebo. The sequence derives from a person aged 18-60 years who received the Ad26.COV2.S COVID-19 vaccine or a placebo. The rearrangement joins TRBV7-3 to TRBJ2-3; no reliable D call. This chain's CDR3 is CASSTGNTGTDTQYF. CDR3 nucleotides: TGTGCCAGCAGCACCGGAAATACCGGGACAGATACGCAGTATTTT.